A selection of T cell receptor beta chains follows, all from one sample in a study of human T cells and chemical hapten exposure. TCRdb analysed the RACE reads with MiXCR anew, one entry per CDR3 protein. The sample has about 82,000 distinct CDR3 sequences, 7% to 9% seen once. Sequencing input: whole blood. The receptors stem from a male donor in good health. Some clones in this sample may be carry-over from other donors' samples. The CDR3 runs from the conserved cysteine through the conserved F or W. A D gene is named only where the DNA matches it firmly. The size entry is marked missing in some rows and otherwise reads once, few, many or a size class.

NA,TRBJ2-1,TRBV12-3/TRBV12-4,few,CASSHRGDNEQFF,TGTGCCAGCAGTCACCGGGGAGACAATGAGCAGTTCTTC
NA,TRBJ1-5,TRBV27,NA,CASSLGPVNQPQHF,TGTGCCAGCAGTTTGGGACCGGTCAATCAGCCCCAGCATTTT
TRBD2,TRBJ2-5,TRBV6-6,few,CASTTHGGGETQYF,TGTGCCAGCACCACCCACGGGGGGGGAGAGACCCAGTACTTC
TRBD1,TRBJ2-3,TRBV12-3/TRBV12-4,few,CASSYETGVDSTDTQYF,TGTGCCAGCAGTTACGAGACAGGGGTGGATAGCACAGATACGCAGTATTTT
NA,TRBJ1-2,TRBV29-1,few,CSVEGRGTAYGYTF,TGCAGCGTTGAAGGTCGGGGAACAGCCTATGGCTACACCTTC
NA,TRBJ1-5,TRBV2,few,CASSELGWGNSNQPQHF,TGTGCCAGCAGTGAATTGGGATGGGGGAATAGCAATCAGCCCCAGCATTTT
NA,TRBJ2-4,TRBV20-1,few,CSASAPSNIQYF,TGCAGTGCTAGCGCCCCGTCGAACATTCAGTACTTC
NA,TRBJ2-7,TRBV11-2,few,CASSSGTLPEQYF,TGTGCCAGCAGCTCCGGGACACTTCCCGAGCAGTACTTC
TRBD1,TRBJ1-5,TRBV20-1,few,CSAKGTGNQPQHF,TGCAGTGCGAAAGGGACAGGGAATCAGCCCCAGCATTTT
NA,TRBJ1-1,TRBV6-2/TRBV6-3,NA,CASSGQRTTEAFF,TGTGCCAGCAGCGGACAGCGAACCACTGAAGCTTTCTTT
NA,TRBJ2-6,TRBV6-5,many,CASTSGANVLTF,TGTGCCAGTACTTCTGGGGCCAACGTCCTGACTTTC
NA,TRBJ1-5,TRBV15,NA,CATSPERNNQPQHF,TGTGCCACCAGCCCCGAGAGAAACAATCAGCCCCAGCATTTT
NA,TRBJ1-6,TRBV12-3/TRBV12-4,few,CASSWDGGANSPLHF,TGTGCCAGCAGTTGGGATGGGGGGGCTAATTCACCCCTCCACTTT
NA,TRBJ2-7,TRBV27,NA,CASSSGESSYEQYF,TGTGCCAGCAGTTCCGGAGAGAGCTCCTACGAGCAGTACTTC
TRBD1,TRBJ2-1,TRBV15,NA,CATSRTGTASYNEQFF,TGTGCCACCAGCAGAACTGGGACAGCTTCCTACAATGAGCAGTTCTTC
NA,TRBJ2-4,TRBV20-1,few,CSARAPAAKNIQYF,TGCAGTGCTAGAGCTCCTGCGGCCAAAAACATTCAGTACTTC
NA,TRBJ1-1,TRBV5-1,few,CASSLDTTPTEAFF,TGCGCCAGCAGCTTGGACACCACCCCCACTGAAGCTTTCTTT
NA,TRBJ2-7,TRBV12-3/TRBV12-4,many,CASSHYKGGYEQYF,TGTGCCAGCAGTCACTATAAGGGGGGTTACGAGCAGTACTTC
NA,TRBJ2-3,TRBV12-5,NA,CASGLDRDTQYF,TGTGCTAGTGGTTTGGATCGAGATACGCAGTATTTT
NA,TRBJ2-7,TRBV12-5,NA,CASGYSGSYEQYF,TGTGCTAGTGGCTATAGCGGCTCCTACGAGCAGTACTTC
TRBD2,TRBJ2-3,TRBV7-6,NA,CASSLTSGRRIGTDTQYF,TGTGCCAGCAGCTTAACTAGCGGGAGAAGGATTGGGACAGATACGCAGTATTTT
NA,TRBJ2-7,TRBV6-2/TRBV6-3,many,CASTIPGQDYEQYF,TGTGCCAGCACCATACCGGGACAAGACTACGAGCAGTACTTC
NA,TRBJ1-1,TRBV5-1,NA,CASSTDRTHTEAFF,TGCGCCAGCAGCACGGATCGGACCCACACTGAAGCTTTCTTT
NA,TRBJ1-3,TRBV29-1,few,CSVEEWTASSGNTIYF,TGCAGCGTTGAAGAATGGACAGCAAGCTCTGGAAACACCATATATTTT
NA,TRBJ1-4,TRBV5-1,NA,CASSYQTPTNEKLFF,TGCGCCAGCAGCTACCAGACACCAACTAATGAAAAACTGTTTTTT
TRBD1,TRBJ1-1,TRBV12-3/TRBV12-4,few,CASSPQGGGTEAFF,TGTGCCAGCAGCCCACAGGGGGGTGGCACTGAAGCTTTCTTT
TRBD1,TRBJ1-1,TRBV27,few,CASSQRTGGRTEAFF,TGTGCCAGCAGTCAACGGACAGGGGGACGGACTGAAGCTTTCTTT
NA,TRBJ2-3,TRBV6-4,few,CASSDEGDTDTQYF,TGTGCCAGCAGTGACGAAGGGGACACAGATACGCAGTATTTT
TRBD1,TRBJ2-1,TRBV19,few,CASSPGQDFYNEQFF,TGTGCCAGTAGTCCCGGACAGGACTTTTACAATGAGCAGTTCTTC